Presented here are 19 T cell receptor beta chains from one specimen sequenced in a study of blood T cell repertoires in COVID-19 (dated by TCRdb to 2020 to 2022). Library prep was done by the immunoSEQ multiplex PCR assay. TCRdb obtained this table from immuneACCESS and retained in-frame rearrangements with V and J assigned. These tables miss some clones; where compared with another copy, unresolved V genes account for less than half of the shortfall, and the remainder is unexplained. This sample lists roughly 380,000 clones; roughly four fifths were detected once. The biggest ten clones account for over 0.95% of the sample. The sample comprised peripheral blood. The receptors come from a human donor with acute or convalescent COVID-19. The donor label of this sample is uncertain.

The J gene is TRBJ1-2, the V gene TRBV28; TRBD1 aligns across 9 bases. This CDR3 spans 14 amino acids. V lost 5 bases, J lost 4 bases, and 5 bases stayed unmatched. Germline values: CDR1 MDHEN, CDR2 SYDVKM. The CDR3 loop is CASSIGQGPYGYTF. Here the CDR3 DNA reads TGTGCCAGCAGTATCGGACAGGGGCCCTATGGCTACACCTTC.

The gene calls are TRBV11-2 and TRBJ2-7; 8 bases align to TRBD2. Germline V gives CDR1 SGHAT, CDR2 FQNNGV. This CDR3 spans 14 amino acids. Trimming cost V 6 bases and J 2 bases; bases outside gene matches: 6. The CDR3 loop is CASSFTSGPYEQYF. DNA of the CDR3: TGTGCCAGCAGTTTTACTAGCGGTCCCTACGAGCAGTACTTC.

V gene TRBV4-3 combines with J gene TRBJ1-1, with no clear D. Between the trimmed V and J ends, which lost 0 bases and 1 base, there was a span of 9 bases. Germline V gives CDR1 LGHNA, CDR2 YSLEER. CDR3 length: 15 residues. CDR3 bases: TGCGCCAGCAGCCAAGATCTACAGAAGAACACTGAAGCTTTCTTT. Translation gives CASSQDLQKNTEAFF.

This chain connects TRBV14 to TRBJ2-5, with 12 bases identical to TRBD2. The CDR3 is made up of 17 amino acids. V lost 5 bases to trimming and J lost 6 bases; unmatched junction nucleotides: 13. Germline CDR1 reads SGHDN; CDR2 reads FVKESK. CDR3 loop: CASSSGPGLAGYKTQYF. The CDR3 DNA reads TGTGCCAGCAGCTCCGGGCCGGGACTAGCGGGTTATAAGACCCAGTACTTC.

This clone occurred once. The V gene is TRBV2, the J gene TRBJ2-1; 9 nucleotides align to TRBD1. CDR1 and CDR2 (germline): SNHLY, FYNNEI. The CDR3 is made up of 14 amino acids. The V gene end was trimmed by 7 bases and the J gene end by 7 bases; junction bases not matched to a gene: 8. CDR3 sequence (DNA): TGTGCCAGCAAGTCACAGGGGGCTTGGAATGAGCAGTTCTTC. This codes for CASKSQGAWNEQFF.

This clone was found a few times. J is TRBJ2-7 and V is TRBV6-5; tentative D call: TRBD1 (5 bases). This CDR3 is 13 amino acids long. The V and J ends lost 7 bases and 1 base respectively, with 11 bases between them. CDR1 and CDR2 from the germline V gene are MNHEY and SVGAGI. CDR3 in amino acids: CASKGALSYEQYF. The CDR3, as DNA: TGTGCCAGCAAAGGGGCACTATCCTACGAGCAGTACTTC.

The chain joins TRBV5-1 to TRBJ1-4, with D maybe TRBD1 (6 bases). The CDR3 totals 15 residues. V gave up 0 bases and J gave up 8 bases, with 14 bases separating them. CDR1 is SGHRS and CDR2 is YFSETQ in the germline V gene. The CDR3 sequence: CASSLDRVPSEKLFF. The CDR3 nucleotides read TGCGCCAGCAGCTTGGACAGGGTCCCCTCGGAAAAACTGTTTTTT.

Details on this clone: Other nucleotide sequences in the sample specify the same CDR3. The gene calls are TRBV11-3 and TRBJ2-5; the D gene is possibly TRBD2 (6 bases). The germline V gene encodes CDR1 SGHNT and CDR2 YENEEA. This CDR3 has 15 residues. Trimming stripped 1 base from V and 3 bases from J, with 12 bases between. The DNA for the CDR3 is TGTGCCAGCAGCTTAGGGGCGGGGTTGGAAGAGACCCAGTACTTC. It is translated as CASSLGAGLEETQYF.

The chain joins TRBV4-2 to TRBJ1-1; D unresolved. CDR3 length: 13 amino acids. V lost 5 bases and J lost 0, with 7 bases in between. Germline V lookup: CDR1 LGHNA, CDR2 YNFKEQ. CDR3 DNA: TGTGCCAGCAGCACACGATTGAACACTGAAGCTTTCTTT. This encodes CASSTRLNTEAFF.

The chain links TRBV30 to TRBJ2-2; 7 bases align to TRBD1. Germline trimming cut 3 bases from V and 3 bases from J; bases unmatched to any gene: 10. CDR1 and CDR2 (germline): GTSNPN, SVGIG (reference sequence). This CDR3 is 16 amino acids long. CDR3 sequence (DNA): TGTGCCTGGAGCGTAACAGACAGGGCGGACACCGGGGAGCTGTTTTTT. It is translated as CAWSVTDRADTGELFF.

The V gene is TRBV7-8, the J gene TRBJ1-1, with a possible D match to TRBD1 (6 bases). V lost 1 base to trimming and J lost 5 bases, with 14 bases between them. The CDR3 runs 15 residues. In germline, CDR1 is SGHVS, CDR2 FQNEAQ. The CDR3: CASSLGTVRRTEAFF. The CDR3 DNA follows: TGTGCCAGCAGCTTAGGGACAGTCCGGAGGACTGAAGCTTTCTTT.

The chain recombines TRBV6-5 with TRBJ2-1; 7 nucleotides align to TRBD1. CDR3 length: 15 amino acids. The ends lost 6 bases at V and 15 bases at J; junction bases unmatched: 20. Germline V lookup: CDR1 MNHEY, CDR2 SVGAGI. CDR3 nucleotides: TGTGCCAGCAGCCCCAGGGGGTCTCGGGACCAGATTTGGTTCTTC. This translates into CASSPRGSRDQIWFF.

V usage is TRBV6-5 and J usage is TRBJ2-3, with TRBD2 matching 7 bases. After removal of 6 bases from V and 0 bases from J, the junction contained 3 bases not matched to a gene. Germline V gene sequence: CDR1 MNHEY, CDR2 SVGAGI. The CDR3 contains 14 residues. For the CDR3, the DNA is TGTGCCAGCAGGCGACTAGCAAGCACAGATACGCAGTATTTT. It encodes CASRRLASTDTQYF.

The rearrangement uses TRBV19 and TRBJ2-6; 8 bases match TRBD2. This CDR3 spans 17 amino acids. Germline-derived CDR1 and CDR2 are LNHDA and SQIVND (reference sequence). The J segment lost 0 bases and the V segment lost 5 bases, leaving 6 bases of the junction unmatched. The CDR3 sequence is CASSPGGYPSGANVLTF. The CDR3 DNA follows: TGTGCCAGTAGTCCGGGGGGGTATCCCTCTGGGGCCAACGTCCTGACTTTC.

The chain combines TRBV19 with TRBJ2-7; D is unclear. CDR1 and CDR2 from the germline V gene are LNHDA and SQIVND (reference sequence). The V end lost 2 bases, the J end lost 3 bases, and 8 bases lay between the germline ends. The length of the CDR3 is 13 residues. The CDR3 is CASSISRNYEQYF. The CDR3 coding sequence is TGTGCCAGTAGTATATCCAGAAACTACGAGCAGTACTTC.

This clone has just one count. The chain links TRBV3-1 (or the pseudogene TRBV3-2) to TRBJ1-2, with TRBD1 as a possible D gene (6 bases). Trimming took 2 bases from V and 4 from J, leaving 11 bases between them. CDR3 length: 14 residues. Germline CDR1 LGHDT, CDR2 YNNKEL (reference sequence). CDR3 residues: CASSQRTVSYGYTF. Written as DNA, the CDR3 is TGTGCCAGCAGCCAAAGGACAGTCAGCTATGGCTACACCTTC.

CDR3 nucleotide sequence: TGTGCCAGCAGCTTATCAGAGAGGGACACCATATATTTT. Translation gives CASSLSERDTIYF. The genes are TRBV11-3 and TRBJ1-3; D call uncertain. CDR3 length: 13 amino acids. The germline V and J ends were trimmed by 2 bases and 8 bases, with 10 bases remaining between them. Germline V gene lookup returns CDR1 SGHNT and CDR2 YENEEA.

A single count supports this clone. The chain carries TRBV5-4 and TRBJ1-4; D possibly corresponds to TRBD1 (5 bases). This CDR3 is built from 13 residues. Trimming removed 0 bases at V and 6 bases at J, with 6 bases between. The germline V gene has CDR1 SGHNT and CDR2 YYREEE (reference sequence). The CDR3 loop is CASSLGGDEKLFF. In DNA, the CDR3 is TGTGCCAGCAGCTTGGGGGGGGATGAAAAACTGTTTTTT.

The CDR3 nucleotides read TGTGCCAGCAGCCCACTCCGGACAAGGAGTGGCTACACCTTC. Protein sequence: CASSPLRTRSGYTF. The chain has TRBV11-2 and TRBJ1-2, with D possibly TRBD1 on 5 matching bases. The germline gives CDR1 SGHAT, CDR2 FQNNGV. This CDR3 comprises 14 residues. Trimming removed 5 bases from V and 7 bases from J, with 17 bases in between.